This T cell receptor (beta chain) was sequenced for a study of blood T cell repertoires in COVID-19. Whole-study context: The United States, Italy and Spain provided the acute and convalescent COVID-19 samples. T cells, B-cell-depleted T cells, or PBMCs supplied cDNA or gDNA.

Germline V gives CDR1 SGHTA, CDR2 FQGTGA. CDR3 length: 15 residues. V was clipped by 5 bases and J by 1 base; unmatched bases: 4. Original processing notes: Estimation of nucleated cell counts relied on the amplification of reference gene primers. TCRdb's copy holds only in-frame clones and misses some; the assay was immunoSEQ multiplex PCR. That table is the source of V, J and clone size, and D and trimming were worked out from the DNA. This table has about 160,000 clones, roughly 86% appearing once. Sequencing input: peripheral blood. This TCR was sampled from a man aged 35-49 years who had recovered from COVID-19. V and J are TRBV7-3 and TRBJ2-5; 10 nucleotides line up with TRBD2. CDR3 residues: CASSRLAGAQETQYF. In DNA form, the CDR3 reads TGTGCCAGCAGCCGGCTAGCGGGGGCCCAAGAGACCCAGTACTTC. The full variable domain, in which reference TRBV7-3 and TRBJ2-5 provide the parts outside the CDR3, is GAGVSQTPSNKVTEKGKYVELRCDPISGHTALYWYRQSLGQGPEFLIYFQGTGAADDSGLPNDRFFAVRPEGSVSTLKIQRTERGDSAVYLCASSRLAGAQETQYFGPGTRLLVL.